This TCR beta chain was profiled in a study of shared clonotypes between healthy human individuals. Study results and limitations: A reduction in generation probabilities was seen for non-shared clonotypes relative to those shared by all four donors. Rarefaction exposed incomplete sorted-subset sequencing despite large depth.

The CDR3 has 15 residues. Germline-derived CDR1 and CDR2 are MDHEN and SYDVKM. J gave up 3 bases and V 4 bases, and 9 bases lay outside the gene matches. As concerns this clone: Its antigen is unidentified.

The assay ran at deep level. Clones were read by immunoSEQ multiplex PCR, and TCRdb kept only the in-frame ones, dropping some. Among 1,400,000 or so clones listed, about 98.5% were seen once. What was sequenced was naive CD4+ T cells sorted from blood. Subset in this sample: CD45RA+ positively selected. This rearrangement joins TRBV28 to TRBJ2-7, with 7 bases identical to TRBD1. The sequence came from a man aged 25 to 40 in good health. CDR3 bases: TGTGCCAGCAGTTCCCCGACAGGGAATCTCTACGAGCAGTACTTC. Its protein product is CASSSPTGNLYEQYF.